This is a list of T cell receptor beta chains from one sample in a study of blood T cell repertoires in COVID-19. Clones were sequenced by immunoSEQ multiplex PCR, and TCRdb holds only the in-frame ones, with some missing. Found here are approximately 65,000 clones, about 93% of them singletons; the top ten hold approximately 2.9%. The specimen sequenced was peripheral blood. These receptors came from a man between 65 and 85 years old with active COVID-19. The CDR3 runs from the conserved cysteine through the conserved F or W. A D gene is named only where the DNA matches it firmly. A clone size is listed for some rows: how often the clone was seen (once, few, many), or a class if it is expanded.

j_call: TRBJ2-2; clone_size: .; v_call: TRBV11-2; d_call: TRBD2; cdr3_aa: CASSPPGLTNTGELFF; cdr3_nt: TGTGCCAGCAGCCCTCCGGGACTAACGAACACCGGGGAGCTGTTTTTT
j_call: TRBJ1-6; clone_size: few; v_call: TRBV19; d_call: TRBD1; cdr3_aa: CASSPRDRARGSPLHF; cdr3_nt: TGTGCCAGTAGTCCCCGGGACAGGGCCCGGGGTTCACCCCTCCACTTT
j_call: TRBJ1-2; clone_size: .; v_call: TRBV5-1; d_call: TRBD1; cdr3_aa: CASSPDRGGGYTF; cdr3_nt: TGCGCCAGCAGCCCGGACAGGGGGGGCGGCTACACCTTC
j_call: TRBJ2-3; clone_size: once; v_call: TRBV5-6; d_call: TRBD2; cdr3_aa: CASSPGLAGITSTDTQYF; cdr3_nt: TGTGCCAGCAGCCCGGGACTAGCGGGGATTACTAGCACAGATACGCAGTATTTT
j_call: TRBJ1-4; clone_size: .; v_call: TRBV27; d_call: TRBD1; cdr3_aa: CASSRTGGSTNEKLFF; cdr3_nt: TGTGCCAGCAGCAGGACAGGGGGCTCAACTAATGAAAAACTGTTTTTT
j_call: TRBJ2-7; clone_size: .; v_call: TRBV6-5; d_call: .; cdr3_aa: CASCSSGRANEQYF; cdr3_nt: TGTGCCAGCTGTTCGTCGGGCAGGGCAAACGAGCAGTACTTC
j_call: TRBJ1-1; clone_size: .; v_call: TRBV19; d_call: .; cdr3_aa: CASSGGGMNTEAFF; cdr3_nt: TGTGCCAGCAGTGGGGGGGGGATGAACACTGAAGCTTTCTTT
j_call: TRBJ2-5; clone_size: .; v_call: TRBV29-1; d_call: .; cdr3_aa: CSVDERRPIQETQYF; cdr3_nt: TGCAGCGTTGATGAGAGGAGGCCAATCCAAGAGACCCAGTACTTC
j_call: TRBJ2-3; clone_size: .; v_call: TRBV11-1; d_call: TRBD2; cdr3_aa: CASSLAPRGGSDTQYF; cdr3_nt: TGTGCCAGCAGCTTAGCGCCGCGGGGGGGATCAGATACGCAGTATTTT
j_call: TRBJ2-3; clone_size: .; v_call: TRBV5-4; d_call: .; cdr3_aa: CASSLDYTDTQYF; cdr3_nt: TGTGCCAGCAGCTTGGACTACACAGATACGCAGTATTTT
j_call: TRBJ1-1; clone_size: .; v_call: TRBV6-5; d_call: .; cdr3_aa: CASRRDTEAFF; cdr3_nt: TGTGCCAGCAGGAGGGACACTGAAGCTTTCTTT
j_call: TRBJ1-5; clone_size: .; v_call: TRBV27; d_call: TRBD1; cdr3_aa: CASSRRPGGYSNQPQHF; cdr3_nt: TGTGCCAGCAGCCGGCGGCCAGGGGGGTATAGCAATCAGCCCCAGCATTTT
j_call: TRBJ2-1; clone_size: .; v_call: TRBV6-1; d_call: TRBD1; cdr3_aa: CASSEFGQVRWNEQFF; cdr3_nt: TGTGCCAGCAGTGAATTTGGACAGGTCCGTTGGAATGAGCAGTTCTTC
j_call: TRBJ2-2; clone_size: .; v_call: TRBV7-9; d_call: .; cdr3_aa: CASSRGLETGELFF; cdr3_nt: TGTGCCAGCAGCCGAGGGCTGGAAACCGGGGAGCTGTTTTTT
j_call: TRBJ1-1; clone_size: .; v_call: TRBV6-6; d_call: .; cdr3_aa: CASRASQDNTEAFF; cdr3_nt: TGTGCCAGCAGGGCGTCCCAGGATAACACTGAAGCTTTCTTT
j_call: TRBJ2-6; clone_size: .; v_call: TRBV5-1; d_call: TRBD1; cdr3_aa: CASRSIQGAAGANVLTF; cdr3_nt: TGCGCCAGCCGGAGCATACAGGGGGCTGCTGGGGCCAACGTCCTGACTTTC
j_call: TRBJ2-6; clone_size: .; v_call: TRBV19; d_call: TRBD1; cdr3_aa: CASSITGAGANVLTF; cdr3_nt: TGTGCCAGTAGTATAACAGGGGCTGGAGCCAACGTCCTGACTTTC
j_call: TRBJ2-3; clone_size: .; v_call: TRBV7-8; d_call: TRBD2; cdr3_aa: CASSLRTGGGEITDTQYF; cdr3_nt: TGTGCCAGCAGCTTACGGACGGGCGGGGGGGAGATCACAGATACGCAGTATTTT
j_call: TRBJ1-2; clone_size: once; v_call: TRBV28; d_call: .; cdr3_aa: CASSSGDIRGYTF; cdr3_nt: TGTGCCAGCAGTTCCGGGGACATTAGGGGCTACACCTTC
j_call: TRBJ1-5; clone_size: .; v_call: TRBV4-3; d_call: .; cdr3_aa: CASSQDWEGSWGGNQPQHF; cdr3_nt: TGCGCCAGCAGCCAAGATTGGGAGGGGAGCTGGGGGGGCAATCAGCCCCAGCATTTT
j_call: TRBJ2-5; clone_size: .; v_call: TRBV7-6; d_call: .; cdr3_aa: CASSRSVRETQYF; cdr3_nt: TGTGCCAGCAGCCGTAGTGTACGAGAGACCCAGTACTTC
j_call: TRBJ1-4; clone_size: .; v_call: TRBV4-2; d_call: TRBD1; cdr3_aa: CASSPATGTGGTNEKLFF; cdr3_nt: TGTGCCAGCAGCCCTGCTACCGGGACAGGGGGAACTAATGAAAAACTGTTTTTT
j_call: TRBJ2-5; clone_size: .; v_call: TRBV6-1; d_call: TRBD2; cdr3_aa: CASSDLGLAEQETQYF; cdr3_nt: TGTGCCAGCAGTGACCTCGGACTAGCGGAGCAAGAGACCCAGTACTTC
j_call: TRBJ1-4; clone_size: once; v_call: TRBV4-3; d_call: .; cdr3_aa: CASSQVYRAGEKLFF; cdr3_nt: TGCGCCAGCAGCCAAGTCTACAGGGCAGGCGAAAAACTGTTTTTT
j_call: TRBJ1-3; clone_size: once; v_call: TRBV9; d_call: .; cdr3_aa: CASSPRQDPGNTIYF; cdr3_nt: TGTGCCAGCAGCCCCAGACAGGACCCTGGAAACACCATATATTTT
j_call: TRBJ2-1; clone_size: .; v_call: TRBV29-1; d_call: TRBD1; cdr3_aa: CSVLTGVNRHNEQFF; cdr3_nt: TGCAGCGTCCTGACAGGGGTTAATAGACACAATGAGCAGTTCTTC
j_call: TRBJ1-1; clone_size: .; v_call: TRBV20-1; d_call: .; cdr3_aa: CSARVALEAFF; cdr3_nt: TGCAGTGCTAGAGTGGCTCTTGAAGCTTTCTTT
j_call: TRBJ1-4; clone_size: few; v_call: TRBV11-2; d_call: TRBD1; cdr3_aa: CASSMDRVLGEKLFF; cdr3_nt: TGTGCCAGCAGCATGGACAGGGTCCTTGGCGAAAAACTGTTTTTT
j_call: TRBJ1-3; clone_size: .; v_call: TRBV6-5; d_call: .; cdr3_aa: CASSYRAPTAGNTIYF; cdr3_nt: TGTGCCAGCAGTTACAGGGCCCCGACAGCTGGAAACACCATATATTTT
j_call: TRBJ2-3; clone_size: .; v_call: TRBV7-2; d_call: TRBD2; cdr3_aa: CASSSRAGGPTDTQYF; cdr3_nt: TGTGCCAGCAGCTCGCGAGCGGGGGGGCCAACAGATACGCAGTATTTT
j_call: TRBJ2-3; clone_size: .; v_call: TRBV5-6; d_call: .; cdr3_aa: CASSLRGNSRHTQYF; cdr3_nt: TGTGCCAGCAGCTTGAGGGGGAACTCTCGTCATACGCAGTATTTT
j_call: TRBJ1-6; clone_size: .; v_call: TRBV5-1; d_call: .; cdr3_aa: CASSPQGGAIMPPLHF; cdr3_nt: TGCGCCAGCAGCCCTCAGGGAGGGGCGATTATGCCACCCCTCCACTTT
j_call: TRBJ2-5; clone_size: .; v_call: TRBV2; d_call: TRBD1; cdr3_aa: CASSPRGTGGPQETQYF; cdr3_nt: TGTGCCAGCAGCCCAAGGGGGACAGGGGGGCCCCAAGAGACCCAGTACTTC
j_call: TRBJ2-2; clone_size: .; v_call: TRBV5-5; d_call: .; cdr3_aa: CASGFRGTINTGELFF; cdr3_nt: TGTGCCAGCGGGTTCAGGGGCACCATCAACACCGGGGAGCTGTTTTTT
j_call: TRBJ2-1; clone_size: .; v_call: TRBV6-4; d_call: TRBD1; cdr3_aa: CASSADRISEQFF; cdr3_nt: TGTGCCAGCAGTGCGGACAGGATTTCTGAGCAGTTCTTC
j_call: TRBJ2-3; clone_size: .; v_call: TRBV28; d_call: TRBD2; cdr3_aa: CASSFAGGGDTQYF; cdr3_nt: TGTGCCAGCAGTTTTGCGGGGGGCGGGGATACGCAGTATTTT
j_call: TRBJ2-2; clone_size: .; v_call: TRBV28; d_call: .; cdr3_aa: CASSHRVGYTGELFF; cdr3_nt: TGTGCCAGCAGTCACAGGGTAGGGTACACCGGGGAGCTGTTTTTT
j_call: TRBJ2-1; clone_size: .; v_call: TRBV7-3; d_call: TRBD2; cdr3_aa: CASSLGLAGGHQFF; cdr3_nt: TGTGCCAGCAGCTTAGGGCTAGCGGGGGGGCACCAGTTCTTC
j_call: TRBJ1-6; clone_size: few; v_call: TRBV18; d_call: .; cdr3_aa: CASSPNEDSPLHF; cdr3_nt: TGTGCCAGCTCACCAAATGAGGATTCACCCCTCCACTTT
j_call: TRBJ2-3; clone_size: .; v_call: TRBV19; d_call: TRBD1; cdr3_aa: CASSMGQLTSTDTQYF; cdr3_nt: TGTGCCAGTAGTATGGGACAGCTGACTAGCACAGATACGCAGTATTTT
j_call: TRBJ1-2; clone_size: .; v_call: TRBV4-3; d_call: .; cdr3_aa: CASSQDLQGNYGYTF; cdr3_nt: TGCGCCAGCAGCCAAGATCTTCAGGGGAACTATGGCTACACCTTC